This T cell receptor (beta chain) was recovered during a study of blood T cell repertoires in COVID-19. As for the study in general: Samples of COVID-19 (acute and convalescent) were obtained from the United States, Italy and Spain.

Adults between roughly 18 and 100 years of age took part from 20 to 25 US areas. Cohort allocation depended upon clinical history that participants reported. Original handling: Amplifying reference gene primers gave estimates of nucleated cell counts. Some clones are missing from TCRdb's copy, which holds only in-frame ones; the method was immunoSEQ multiplex PCR. V, J and clone size are those of that table, while D and trimming were read from the DNA. Of 200,000 to 300,000 clones in the sample, around 88% were seen once. The source is a woman between 40 and 50 years old with acute COVID-19. The material sequenced was PBMCs or T cells enriched from blood (not recorded which).

The CDR3 loop is CASRASGGAGSYNEQFF. The DNA of the CDR3 is TGTGCCAGCAGGGCTAGCGGGGGGGCCGGGTCCTACAATGAGCAGTTCTTC. V usage is TRBV3-1 (or the pseudogene TRBV3-2) and J usage is TRBJ2-1, with 12 bases that match TRBD2. CDR3 size: 17 residues. CDR1 and CDR2 (germline): LGHDT, YNNKEL (reference sequence). Trimming cost V 6 bases and J 1 base; bases outside gene matches: 7.